Listed below are T cell receptor beta chains from one sample, sequenced in a study of T cells in localized non-small cell lung cancer. Libraries were prepared by immunoSEQ multiplex PCR; TCRdb keeps only in-frame clonotypes and omits some of them. This table has thousands of clones, 45% to 65% appearing once. Sequenced material: lymph node tissue, taken before any cancer treatment. All receptors come from a male donor at least 60 years old with stage I squamous cell lung carcinoma. The CDR3 runs from the conserved cysteine through the conserved F or W. Each record gives: clone size, J gene, V gene, D gene, CDR3 protein, CDR3 DNA. A D gene is named only where the DNA matches it firmly. A row's size may be missing; if present it is once, few, many or a size class.

.,TRBJ1-1,TRBV28,.,CASSSKLPSGEAFF,TGTGCCAGCTCATCGAAACTCCCGTCGGGTGAAGCTTTCTTT
.,TRBJ2-1,TRBV18,TRBD2,CASSPREAGAYNEQFF,TGTGCCAGCTCACCACGGGAAGCGGGAGCGTACAATGAGCAGTTCTTC
few,TRBJ1-1,TRBV5-1,.,CASSLALTGMNTEAFF,TGCGCCAGCAGCTTGGCCTTAACAGGGATGAACACTGAAGCTTTCTTT
.,TRBJ2-1,TRBV19,TRBD2,CASRWGLAGNNEQFF,TGTGCCAGTAGATGGGGCCTAGCGGGTAACAATGAGCAGTTCTTC
few,TRBJ2-5,TRBV7-7,.,CASSLFFGGSETQYF,TGTGCCAGCAGCTTGTTCTTTGGGGGTTCGGAGACCCAGTACTTC
.,TRBJ2-1,TRBV6-8,TRBD1,CASSYGDRGYNEQFF,TGTGCCAGCAGTTATGGAGACAGGGGATACAATGAGCAGTTCTTC
.,TRBJ1-1,TRBV18,TRBD1,CASSPPRGQGNTEAFF,TGTGCCAGCTCACCACCCAGGGGGCAGGGGAACACTGAAGCTTTCTTT
.,TRBJ2-1,TRBV30,.,CAWGGPGAYNEQFF,TGTGCCTGGGGGGGTCCCGGGGCCTACAATGAGCAGTTCTTC
.,TRBJ1-2,TRBV29-1,TRBD1,CSVPGQGRLESGYTF,TGCAGCGTTCCCGGACAGGGGCGTCTGGAGTCTGGCTACACCTTC
few,TRBJ2-7,TRBV11-3,.,CASSLSRSSYEQYF,TGTGCCAGCAGCTTAAGTAGGAGCTCCTACGAGCAGTACTTC
.,TRBJ1-2,TRBV7-6,.,CASSLDRANYGYTF,TGTGCCAGCAGCTTAGATAGGGCTAACTATGGCTACACCTTC
.,TRBJ1-5,TRBV30,.,CAWSVQINQPQHF,TGTGCCTGGAGTGTACAGATCAATCAGCCCCAGCATTTT
.,TRBJ2-3,TRBV1,.,CASSHPITDTQYF,TGCGCCAGCAGCCACCCCATCACAGATACGCAGTATTTT
.,TRBJ2-1,TRBV14,TRBD1,CASSQDVGRGTYNEQFF,TGTGCCAGCAGCCAAGACGTCGGCAGGGGGACCTACAATGAGCAGTTCTTC
.,TRBJ2-3,TRBV28,.,CASSLTPGSSIGTDTQYF,TGTGCCAGCAGTTTAACCCCGGGTAGCTCAATAGGCACAGATACGCAGTATTTT
.,TRBJ2-5,TRBV6-4,TRBD1,CASSYRDRGSGETQYF,TGTGCCAGCAGTTATCGTGACAGGGGATCCGGAGAGACCCAGTACTTC
.,TRBJ2-5,TRBV18,TRBD2,CASSTSGREETQYF,TGTGCCAGCTCAACTAGCGGGAGAGAGGAGACCCAGTACTTC
.,TRBJ2-7,TRBV28,TRBD2,CASSKTSGSQEQYF,TGTGCCAGCAGTAAAACTAGCGGGAGCCAGGAGCAGTACTTC
.,TRBJ2-1,TRBV7-5,.,CASSSVLETSGSNEQFF,TGTGCCAGCAGCTCCGTCCTCGAAACTAGCGGGAGTAATGAGCAGTTCTTC
.,TRBJ2-5,TRBV10-2,.,CASLGLAQETQYF,TGCGCCAGCTTAGGGTTGGCCCAAGAGACCCAGTACTTC
.,TRBJ2-5,TRBV28,.,CASSLTGGGETQYF,TGTGCCAGCAGTTTAACCGGGGGCGGAGAGACCCAGTACTTC
few,TRBJ2-7,TRBV11-3,.,CASSLRTSTYEQYF,TGTGCCAGCAGCCTCCGGACCTCTACCTACGAGCAGTACTTC
.,TRBJ2-7,TRBV5-1,.,CASSHAGSGSSYEQYF,TGCGCCAGCAGCCACGCCGGCAGCGGGTCTTCCTACGAGCAGTACTTC
.,TRBJ1-1,TRBV9,.,CASSVVAARTEAFF,TGTGCTAGCAGCGTAGTTGCGGCGCGCACTGAAGCTTTCTTT
.,TRBJ1-4,TRBV19,TRBD1,CASSLTGTANEKLFF,TGTGCCAGTAGTTTAACCGGGACAGCTAATGAAAAACTGTTTTTT
.,TRBJ1-3,TRBV9,TRBD1,CASRKADRGNTIYF,TGTGCCAGCAGGAAAGCGGACAGGGGAAACACCATATATTTT
.,TRBJ2-1,TRBV29-1,TRBD2,CSVETPLAGYNEQFF,TGCAGCGTTGAGACCCCGCTAGCGGGGTACAATGAGCAGTTCTTC
.,TRBJ1-2,TRBV19,.,CASSIVGIYGYTF,TGTGCCAGTAGTATAGTAGGGATCTATGGCTACACCTTC
.,TRBJ2-2,TRBV10-1,.,CASSGLAGRTGELFF,TGCGCCAGCAGCGGCCTGGCGGGCAGGACCGGGGAGCTGTTTTTT
.,TRBJ2-1,TRBV19,.,CASSTGPWEQFF,TGTGCCAGTAGTACGGGACCCTGGGAGCAGTTCTTC
.,TRBJ2-1,TRBV30,.,CAWSERGDEQFF,TGTGCCTGGAGTGAGCGAGGGGATGAGCAGTTCTTC
few,TRBJ2-7,TRBV6-8,TRBD2,CASSQREGGPYEQYF,TGTGCCAGCAGTCAGCGGGAGGGCGGTCCCTACGAGCAGTACTTC
.,TRBJ2-3,TRBV10-2,.,CASSEGIRQGGRDTQYF,TGCGCCAGCAGTGAGGGGATCCGACAGGGAGGGAGAGATACGCAGTATTTT
few,TRBJ2-7,TRBV23-1,TRBD1,CASSQDRGPYEQYF,TGCGCCAGCAGCCAAGACAGGGGGCCCTACGAGCAGTACTTC
.,TRBJ1-3,TRBV5-1,.,CASSLNQGPSGNTIYF,TGCGCCAGCAGCTTAAATCAGGGTCCCTCTGGAAACACCATATATTTT
.,TRBJ2-1,TRBV6-8,TRBD2,CASSTRLADTRGEQFF,TGTGCCAGCAGTACCCGACTAGCGGATACGAGGGGTGAGCAGTTCTTC
.,TRBJ1-2,TRBV19,.,CASNTMGYGYTF,TGTGCCAGTAATACCATGGGCTATGGCTACACCTTC
.,TRBJ2-7,TRBV6-8,.,CASSYSGSPYEQYF,TGTGCCAGCAGTTATTCCGGGTCACCCTACGAGCAGTACTTC
.,TRBJ2-1,TRBV6-8,TRBD1,CASISSGTGVNEQFF,TGTGCCAGCATCTCGTCCGGGACAGGTGTCAATGAGCAGTTCTTC
few,TRBJ2-3,TRBV9,.,CASSVTSDRLGDTQYF,TGTGCCAGCAGCGTTACGAGCGACCGATTGGGCGATACGCAGTATTTT
.,TRBJ2-7,TRBV28,.,CASSGGSWEQYF,TGTGCCAGCAGCGGGGGCTCTTGGGAGCAGTACTTC
.,TRBJ1-1,TRBV28,.,CASSYSLTGHTEAFF,TGTGCCAGCAGTTATTCCTTGACAGGCCACACTGAAGCTTTCTTT
.,TRBJ2-5,TRBV9,TRBD1,CASSKGQGIQETQYF,TGTGCCAGCAGCAAGGGACAGGGCATACAAGAGACCCAGTACTTC
once,TRBJ2-1,TRBV11-3,TRBD2,CASSLREGYNKQFF,TGTGCCAGCAGCTTGCGGGAGGGGTACAATAAGCAGTTCTTC
once,TRBJ2-7,TRBV30,TRBD1,CAWSARGLPTLYEQYF,TGTGCCTGGAGTGCAAGGGGGCTCCCTACGCTTTACGAGCAGTACTTC
few,TRBJ1-1,TRBV7-7,.,CASSLGRGTVMNTEAFF,TGTGCCAGCAGCTTAGGGCGGGGCACAGTCATGAACACTGAAGCTTTCTTT
.,TRBJ2-7,TRBV6-8,TRBD1,CASRDRGVRVEQYF,TGTGCCAGCAGGGACAGGGGGGTGAGGGTCGAGCAGTACTTC
.,TRBJ2-4,TRBV19,TRBD2,CASSSSGGDKTIQYF,TGTGCCAGTAGCTCCTCGGGGGGTGACAAAACCATTCAGTACTTC
few,TRBJ2-1,TRBV11-3,.,CASSPIATGNEQFF,TGTGCCAGCAGCCCAATAGCGACGGGGAATGAGCAGTTCTTC
.,TRBJ1-1,TRBV15,.,CATSGSWLNTEAFF,TGTGCCACCAGCGGAAGTTGGTTGAACACTGAAGCTTTCTTT
.,TRBJ1-1,TRBV14,.,CASSQDRVVEAFF,TGTGCCAGCAGCCAAGATCGGGTGGTTGAAGCTTTCTTT
.,TRBJ2-3,TRBV11-3,TRBD2,CASSLSGSWTDTQYF,TGTGCCAGCAGCTTAAGCGGGAGTTGGACAGATACGCAGTATTTT
.,TRBJ1-1,TRBV12-5,.,CASGLGQLGAHTEAFF,TGTGCTAGTGGTTTGGGTCAATTGGGGGCTCACACTGAAGCTTTCTTT
few,TRBJ1-1,TRBV18,TRBD1,CASSQRQGMDTEAFF,TGTGCCAGCTCACAGCGACAGGGTATGGACACTGAAGCTTTCTTT
.,TRBJ1-5,TRBV19,.,CASSISRDQPQHF,TGTGCCAGTAGTATATCTAGGGATCAGCCCCAGCATTTT